This TCR beta chain was captured in a study of cytomegalovirus exposure and HLA in healthy donors. Across the study: In an earlier analysis, 90 million to 130 million unique TCR beta sequences were found from some 180 million T cells. Clustering assigned 81% of the 350 to 400 genotyped donors to the Caucasian-associated ancestry cluster.

Amplification used 60 Vbeta primers and 13 Jbeta primers. Sequencing used immunoSEQ multiplex PCR; TCRdb keeps in-frame clones, though not all of them. The top ten hold less than 2.5% of the sample, which has over 150,000 clones, more than 80% seen once. Among the donors, all were healthy bone marrow donors. Sequencing input: PBMCs. The sequence came from a male donor in good health and CMV-seronegative.

The DNA of the CDR3 is TGTGCCAGCAGCCTTTATCCTAACACTGAAGCTTTCTTT. Amino acids: CASSLYPNTEAFF. The gene calls are TRBV28 and TRBJ1-1; D is unresolved. Germline CDR1 MDHEN, CDR2 SYDVKM. V lost 6 bases to trimming and J lost 2 bases, with 10 bases between them. This CDR3 region has 13 residues.